This TCR beta chain was documented in a study of blood T cell repertoires in COVID-19. Across the study: T cells, B-cell-depleted T cells, or PBMCs supplied cDNA or gDNA.

Source study methods: Amplification from reference gene primers served as the basis for estimated nucleated cell counts. Repertoires were generated with immunoSEQ multiplex PCR, while TCRdb's copy carries only in-frame clones and drops some. The V and J calls and the clone size are those of that table, but D and trimming were determined from the DNA. The table lists 200,000 to 300,000 clones, 85% to 90% of them singletons, with roughly 3.6% in the top ten. The sample holds one count of this clone. The CDR3 contains 15 residues. CDR1 and CDR2 (germline): SGHAT, FQNNGV. V lost 5 bases, J lost 8 bases, and 8 bases stayed unmatched.

The sample was peripheral blood. The gene calls are TRBV11-2 and TRBJ1-4; TRBD1 agrees at 10 bases. This sequence was found in a woman in her forties with acute or convalescent COVID-19. The CDR3 sequence is CASSPRQGAREKLFF. CDR3 DNA: TGTGCCAGCAGCCCAAGACAGGGGGCGCGAGAAAAACTGTTTTTT.